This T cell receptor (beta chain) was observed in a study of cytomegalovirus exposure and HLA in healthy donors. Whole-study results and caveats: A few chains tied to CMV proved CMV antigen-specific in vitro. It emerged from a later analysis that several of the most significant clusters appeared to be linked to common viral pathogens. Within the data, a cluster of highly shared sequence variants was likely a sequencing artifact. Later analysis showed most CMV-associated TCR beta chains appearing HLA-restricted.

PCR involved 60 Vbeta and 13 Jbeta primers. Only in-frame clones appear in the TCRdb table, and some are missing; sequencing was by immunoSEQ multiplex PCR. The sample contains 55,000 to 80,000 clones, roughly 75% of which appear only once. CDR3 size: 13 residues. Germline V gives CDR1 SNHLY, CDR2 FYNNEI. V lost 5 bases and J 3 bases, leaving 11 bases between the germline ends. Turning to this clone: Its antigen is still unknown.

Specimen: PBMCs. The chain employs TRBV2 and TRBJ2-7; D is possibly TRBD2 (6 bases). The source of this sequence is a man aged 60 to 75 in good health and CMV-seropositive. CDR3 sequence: CASSTWGDYEQYF. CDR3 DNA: TGTGCCAGCAGTACCTGGGGGGACTACGAGCAGTACTTC.